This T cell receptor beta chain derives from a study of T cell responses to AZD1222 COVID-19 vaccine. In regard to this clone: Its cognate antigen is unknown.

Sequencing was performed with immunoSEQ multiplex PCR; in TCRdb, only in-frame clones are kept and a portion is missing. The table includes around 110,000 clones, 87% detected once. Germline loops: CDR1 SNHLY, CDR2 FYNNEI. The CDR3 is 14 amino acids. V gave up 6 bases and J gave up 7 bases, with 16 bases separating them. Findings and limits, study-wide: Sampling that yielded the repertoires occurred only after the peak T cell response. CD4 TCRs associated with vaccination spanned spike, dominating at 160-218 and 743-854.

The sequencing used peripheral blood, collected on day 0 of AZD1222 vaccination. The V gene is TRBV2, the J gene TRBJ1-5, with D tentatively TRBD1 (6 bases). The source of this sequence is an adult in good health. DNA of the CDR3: TGTGCCAGCAGCCGACAGACAGGTGAGCAGCCCCAGCATTTT. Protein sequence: CASSRQTGEQPQHF.